These T cell receptor beta chains were read from a single sample in a study of blood T cells in healthy people across ages. TCRdb passed the 5' RACE reads through MiXCR, listing each CDR3 protein once. The sample yields 700,000 to 950,000 distinct CDR3 sequences, 58% seen once. Sequencing was done on a sample of blood. The receptors originated from a man aged 30 to 39 in good health. Both conserved end residues are part of each CDR3. D genes are given only for firm matches. Size values are once, few and many counts, or a class for expanded clones, and some rows have none.

abundance: NA; j_gene: TRBJ1-1; d_gene: NA; v_gene: TRBV7-6; CDR3aa: CASSLVGGWGTEAFF; CDR3nt: TGTGCCAGCAGCTTAGTTGGGGGTTGGGGCACTGAAGCTTTCTTT
abundance: NA; j_gene: TRBJ2-7; d_gene: NA; v_gene: TRBV30; CDR3aa: CAWRQTAYEQYF; CDR3nt: TGTGCCTGGAGACAGACCGCCTACGAGCAGTACTTC
abundance: few; j_gene: TRBJ2-5; d_gene: NA; v_gene: TRBV4-2; CDR3aa: CASSQVEARGETQYF; CDR3nt: TGTGCCAGCAGCCAAGTAGAGGCCAGAGGGGAGACCCAGTACTTC
abundance: NA; j_gene: TRBJ2-2; d_gene: NA; v_gene: TRBV4-2; CDR3aa: CASSQGYRELFF; CDR3nt: TGTGCCAGCAGCCAGGGATACAGGGAGCTGTTTTTT
abundance: NA; j_gene: TRBJ2-1; d_gene: TRBD2; v_gene: TRBV12-3/TRBV12-4; CDR3aa: CASSLVKTSGRSSYNEQFF; CDR3nt: TGTGCCAGCAGTTTAGTGAAGACTAGCGGAAGGAGCTCCTACAATGAGCAGTTCTTC
abundance: NA; j_gene: TRBJ2-3; d_gene: NA; v_gene: TRBV7-2; CDR3aa: CASSLGVSRAIDTQYF; CDR3nt: TGTGCCAGCAGCTTAGGAGTGTCGCGGGCAATAGATACGCAGTATTTT
abundance: NA; j_gene: TRBJ1-4; d_gene: TRBD1; v_gene: TRBV2; CDR3aa: CASSGTTGSDEKLFF; CDR3nt: TGTGCCAGCAGCGGGACGACAGGGAGTGATGAAAAACTGTTTTTT
abundance: NA; j_gene: TRBJ2-3; d_gene: NA; v_gene: TRBV10-3; CDR3aa: CATKEDTQYF; CDR3nt: TGTGCCACCAAAGAAGATACGCAGTATTTT
abundance: NA; j_gene: TRBJ2-1; d_gene: TRBD2; v_gene: TRBV28; CDR3aa: CASSWLAGGPILGSDEQFF; CDR3nt: TGTGCCAGCAGTTGGCTAGCGGGAGGGCCCATATTAGGATCGGATGAGCAGTTCTTC
abundance: medium-sized; j_gene: TRBJ2-5; d_gene: NA; v_gene: TRBV7-2; CDR3aa: CASSPYGSDQETQYF; CDR3nt: TGTGCCAGCAGCCCATACGGGAGCGATCAAGAGACCCAGTACTTC
abundance: few; j_gene: TRBJ2-3; d_gene: NA; v_gene: TRBV5-1; CDR3aa: CASSLGSGADTQYF; CDR3nt: TGCGCCAGCAGCTTGGGTTCTGGTGCAGATACGCAGTATTTT
abundance: once; j_gene: TRBJ2-5; d_gene: TRBD2; v_gene: TRBV30; CDR3aa: CAWSLAGVGIQETQYF; CDR3nt: TGTGCCTGGAGTTTAGCGGGAGTGGGGATCCAAGAGACCCAGTACTTC
abundance: few; j_gene: TRBJ2-7; d_gene: NA; v_gene: TRBV6-2/TRBV6-3; CDR3aa: CASSYGIDEQYF; CDR3nt: TGTGCCAGCAGTTACGGAATCGACGAGCAGTACTTC
abundance: NA; j_gene: TRBJ2-3; d_gene: TRBD1; v_gene: TRBV6-5; CDR3aa: CANSGQGPGTQYF; CDR3nt: TGTGCCAACAGCGGACAGGGACCGGGTACGCAGTATTTT
abundance: NA; j_gene: TRBJ1-1; d_gene: NA; v_gene: TRBV29-1; CDR3aa: CSVFGGEMNTEAFF; CDR3nt: TGCAGCGTCTTCGGCGGAGAAATGAACACTGAAGCTTTCTTT
abundance: NA; j_gene: TRBJ1-2; d_gene: NA; v_gene: TRBV7-2; CDR3aa: CASSLRLGGLGGYTF; CDR3nt: TGTGCCAGCAGCCTTAGGTTGGGGGGCTTAGGTGGCTACACCTTC
abundance: NA; j_gene: TRBJ2-7; d_gene: TRBD1; v_gene: TRBV6-2/TRBV6-3; CDR3aa: CASYTGTGDYEQYF; CDR3nt: TGTGCCAGCTATACCGGGACAGGGGACTACGAGCAGTACTTC
abundance: few; j_gene: TRBJ2-1; d_gene: NA; v_gene: TRBV19; CDR3aa: CATALGFASYNEQFF; CDR3nt: TGTGCCACTGCACTAGGGTTCGCCTCCTACAATGAGCAGTTCTTC
abundance: NA; j_gene: TRBJ2-7; d_gene: TRBD1; v_gene: TRBV9; CDR3aa: CASSATGGSDEQYF; CDR3nt: TGTGCCAGCAGCGCAACAGGGGGCTCTGACGAGCAGTACTTC
abundance: NA; j_gene: TRBJ2-6; d_gene: NA; v_gene: TRBV6-5; CDR3aa: CASSYSMAGFGANVLTF; CDR3nt: TGTGCCAGCAGTTACTCGATGGCGGGCTTTGGGGCCAACGTCCTGACTTTC
abundance: NA; j_gene: TRBJ2-1; d_gene: TRBD2; v_gene: TRBV9; CDR3aa: CASSARRGLAGLYNEQFF; CDR3nt: TGTGCCAGCAGCGCGAGGAGGGGACTAGCGGGACTTTATAATGAGCAGTTCTTC
abundance: NA; j_gene: TRBJ1-5; d_gene: NA; v_gene: TRBV7-2; CDR3aa: CASSVQGGKQPQHF; CDR3nt: TGTGCCAGCAGCGTACAGGGAGGCAAGCAGCCCCAGCATTTT
abundance: NA; j_gene: TRBJ2-4; d_gene: NA; v_gene: TRBV7-2; CDR3aa: CASSLGGSPMIQYF; CDR3nt: TGTGCCAGCAGCTTAGGCGGCTCACCTATGATTCAGTACTTC
abundance: NA; j_gene: TRBJ2-5; d_gene: NA; v_gene: TRBV6-1; CDR3aa: CASSEWNGVRGGTYNEQYF; CDR3nt: TGTGCCAGCAGTGAATGGAATGGGGTTCGCGGGGGCACTTACAATGAGCAGTACTTC
abundance: NA; j_gene: TRBJ1-2; d_gene: NA; v_gene: TRBV6-5; CDR3aa: CASSNRRESGYTF; CDR3nt: TGTGCCAGCAGCAACCGCAGGGAATCGGGCTACACCTTC
abundance: NA; j_gene: TRBJ1-1; d_gene: NA; v_gene: TRBV20-1; CDR3aa: CSARDRAGYTKAFF; CDR3nt: TGCAGTGCTAGAGATCGGGCCGGTTACACTAAAGCTTTCTTT
abundance: NA; j_gene: TRBJ1-1; d_gene: NA; v_gene: TRBV7-9; CDR3aa: CASSLEVQGGTEAFF; CDR3nt: TGTGCCAGCAGCTTAGAAGTACAGGGAGGGACTGAAGCTTTCTTT
abundance: once; j_gene: TRBJ2-7; d_gene: TRBD2; v_gene: TRBV7-2; CDR3aa: CASSLRLAGNNEQYF; CDR3nt: TGTGCCAGCAGCTTACGCCTAGCGGGGAACAATGAGCAGTACTTC
abundance: NA; j_gene: TRBJ2-3; d_gene: NA; v_gene: TRBV29-1; CDR3aa: CSASSGRVAGTDTQYF; CDR3nt: TGCAGCGCTTCAAGTGGTAGGGTAGCGGGCACAGATACGCAGTATTTT
abundance: NA; j_gene: TRBJ2-5; d_gene: NA; v_gene: TRBV2; CDR3aa: CASRPWDWGRETQYF; CDR3nt: TGTGCCAGCAGACCCTGGGATTGGGGTCGAGAGACCCAGTACTTC
abundance: NA; j_gene: TRBJ1-5; d_gene: NA; v_gene: TRBV7-2; CDR3aa: CASSSTWGNQPQHF; CDR3nt: TGTGCCAGCAGCTCGACTTGGGGCAATCAGCCCCAGCATTTT
abundance: many; j_gene: TRBJ1-2; d_gene: NA; v_gene: TRBV20-1; CDR3aa: CSARGGGGNYGYTF; CDR3nt: TGCAGTGCTAGAGGGGGCGGGGGGAACTATGGCTACACCTTC
abundance: NA; j_gene: TRBJ2-5; d_gene: NA; v_gene: TRBV10-3; CDR3aa: CAISVSWGDETQYF; CDR3nt: TGTGCCATCAGTGTGTCTTGGGGTGATGAGACCCAGTACTTC
abundance: NA; j_gene: TRBJ2-7; d_gene: NA; v_gene: TRBV7-8; CDR3aa: CASSSGESYYEQYF; CDR3nt: TGTGCCAGCAGCTCGGGGGAGAGTTACTACGAGCAGTACTTC
abundance: NA; j_gene: TRBJ2-7; d_gene: TRBD1; v_gene: TRBV29-1; CDR3aa: CSVETGYEQYF; CDR3nt: TGCAGCGTTGAGACAGGGTACGAGCAGTACTTC
abundance: NA; j_gene: TRBJ1-5; d_gene: TRBD1; v_gene: TRBV28; CDR3aa: CASRIEQGAGGYSNQPQHF; CDR3nt: TGTGCCAGCAGGATAGAACAGGGGGCAGGGGGTTATAGCAATCAGCCCCAGCATTTT
abundance: NA; j_gene: TRBJ2-7; d_gene: TRBD1; v_gene: TRBV28; CDR3aa: CASSLTGTGAYEQYF; CDR3nt: TGTGCCAGCAGTTTAACGGGGACAGGGGCCTACGAGCAGTACTTC
abundance: few; j_gene: TRBJ1-3; d_gene: NA; v_gene: TRBV6-5; CDR3aa: CASSYSRSRDHSGNTIYF; CDR3nt: TGTGCCAGCAGTTACTCTCGATCGAGGGACCACTCTGGAAACACCATATATTTT
abundance: NA; j_gene: TRBJ2-7; d_gene: NA; v_gene: TRBV20-1; CDR3aa: CSARVTHKSSYEQYF; CDR3nt: TGCAGTGCTAGAGTTACACATAAAAGCTCCTACGAGCAGTACTTC
abundance: few; j_gene: TRBJ2-7; d_gene: NA; v_gene: TRBV7-8; CDR3aa: CASSLTPSYEQYF; CDR3nt: TGTGCCAGCAGCTTAACACCGTCCTACGAGCAGTACTTC
abundance: NA; j_gene: TRBJ2-5; d_gene: TRBD1; v_gene: TRBV7-2; CDR3aa: CASSHKGAGRGVETQYF; CDR3nt: TGTGCCAGCAGCCACAAGGGGGCAGGGAGAGGTGTGGAGACCCAGTACTTC
abundance: NA; j_gene: TRBJ2-1; d_gene: NA; v_gene: TRBV29-1; CDR3aa: CSVGQGPPRNEQFF; CDR3nt: TGCAGCGTCGGCCAAGGGCCCCCCAGAAATGAGCAGTTCTTC
abundance: NA; j_gene: TRBJ1-2; d_gene: NA; v_gene: TRBV20-1; CDR3aa: CSASRQEANYGYTF; CDR3nt: TGCAGTGCTAGCCGTCAGGAAGCTAACTATGGCTACACCTTC
abundance: once; j_gene: TRBJ2-5; d_gene: TRBD2; v_gene: TRBV6-5; CDR3aa: CASSYSGSLYQETQYF; CDR3nt: TGTGCCAGCAGTTACAGCGGGAGCCTGTACCAAGAGACCCAGTACTTC
abundance: once; j_gene: TRBJ1-1; d_gene: TRBD1; v_gene: TRBV10-2; CDR3aa: CASTQDRDTEAFF; CDR3nt: TGCGCCAGCACCCAGGACAGGGACACTGAAGCTTTCTTT
abundance: NA; j_gene: TRBJ1-6; d_gene: NA; v_gene: TRBV25-1; CDR3aa: CASKRAAAPINSPLHF; CDR3nt: TGTGCCAGCAAGCGGGCAGCCGCACCAATTAATTCACCCCTCCACTTT
abundance: NA; j_gene: TRBJ2-5; d_gene: NA; v_gene: TRBV4-1; CDR3aa: CASSQGAGEIQETQYF; CDR3nt: TGCGCCAGCAGCCAGGGGGCAGGGGAGATTCAAGAGACCCAGTACTTC
abundance: NA; j_gene: TRBJ2-5; d_gene: TRBD1; v_gene: TRBV6-6; CDR3aa: CASSTPDRVGETQYF; CDR3nt: TGTGCCAGCAGTACCCCGGACAGGGTGGGGGAGACCCAGTACTTC